The 22 T cell receptor beta chains below were found in one sample sequenced in a study of shared clonotypes between healthy human individuals. The assay was immunoSEQ multiplex PCR, and TCRdb's table has in-frame clones only and misses some. The data hold some 2,500,000 clones, with 80% to 95% observed a single time. Sequencing was carried out using naive CD4+ T cells from PBMCs. Documented subset: CD45RA+ positively selected. The receptors were sampled from a man in his late teens or twenties in good health. Some clones in this sample may be carry-over from other donors' samples.

The CDR3, as DNA: TGTGCCAGCAGTCCTAGCGGGAATCTTCTCCGCGAGCAGTTCTTC. It encodes CASSPSGNLLREQFF. The chain has TRBV5-4 and TRBJ2-1; 9 nucleotides agree with TRBD2. Germline V gene sequence: CDR1 SGHNT, CDR2 YYREEE (reference sequence). V shed 5 bases, J shed 10 bases, and the junction held 13 bases outside the gene matches. CDR3 length: 15 residues. The variable domain in full, completed from reference TRBV5-4 and TRBJ2-1, reads ETGVTQSPTHLIKTRGQQVTLRCSSQSGHNTVSWYQQALGQGPQFIFQYYREEENGRGNFPPRFSGLQFPNYSSELNVNALELDDSALYLCASSPSGNLLREQFFGPGTRLTVL.

This clone was picked up one time. Other DNA sequences within the sample encode an identical CDR3. The chain links TRBV29-1 to TRBJ2-4; no clear D gene. V was cut by 3 bases and J by 0 bases, with 9 bases left in between. The germline gives CDR1 SQVTM, CDR2 ANQGSEA. This CDR3 contains 14 residues. CDR3 residues: CSVESHLAKNIQYF. CDR3 in DNA: TGCAGCGTTGAGAGCCACCTAGCCAAAAACATTCAGTACTTC.

The chain uses TRBV18 and TRBJ2-5; 10 positions agree with TRBD1. The J segment lost 5 bases and the V segment lost 0 bases, leaving 3 bases of the junction unmatched. This CDR3 comprises 15 residues. In germline, CDR1 is KGHSH, CDR2 LQKENI. The CDR3 coding sequence is TGTGCCAGCTCACCACCGTGGACAGGGGGGGAGACCCAGTACTTC. It codes for CASSPPWTGGETQYF.

The rearrangement links TRBV5-4 to TRBJ2-3, with no clear D. V was trimmed by 0 bases and J by 10 bases, leaving 9 bases between them. Germline V gene sequence: CDR1 SGHNT, CDR2 YYREEE (reference sequence). CDR3 length: 12 amino acids. The CDR3 bases are TGTGCCAGCAGCTTGGTCCCGGGCCCGCAGTATTTT. As protein: CASSLVPGPQYF.

This clone has just one count. The chain uses TRBV6-6 and TRBJ2-1; 8 bases map to TRBD2. CDR3 size: 14 residues. Germline CDR1 and CDR2: MNHNY and SVGAGI (reference sequence). With 7 bases clipped from V and 3 bases from J, the junction kept 5 bases outside the gene matches. The CDR3 coding sequence is TGTGCCAGCACCCCACTAGCGGACTACAATGAGCAGTTCTTC. This gives the protein CASTPLADYNEQFF.

The V gene is TRBV7-2, the J gene TRBJ1-2; D not certain. Trimming took 4 bases from V and 5 from J, leaving 20 bases between them. Per the germline V gene, CDR1 is SGHTA and CDR2 is FQGNSA. This CDR3 region has 16 residues. The CDR3 is CASSSAYVPGHYGYTF. The CDR3 DNA reads TGTGCCAGCAGCTCAGCCTACGTGCCAGGTCATTATGGCTACACCTTC.

The chain uses TRBV10-3 and TRBJ2-7; 12 bases match TRBD2. From germline, CDR1 is ENHRY and CDR2 SYGVKD. This CDR3 contains 16 residues. The junction had 6 bases not matched to a gene; V was cut back by 0 bases and J by 6 bases. This chain's CDR3 is CAISESLAGGPGEQYF. The CDR3 nucleotides are TGTGCCATCAGTGAGTCGCTAGCGGGAGGGCCAGGCGAGCAGTACTTC.

The genes are TRBV4-2 and TRBJ2-7; unclear D gene. The CDR3 has 12 amino acids. The ends were cut back, 0 bases at V and 6 bases at J, with 6 bases in the middle. Germline CDR1 is LGHNA and CDR2 is YNFKEQ. The CDR3 loop reads CASSQDIGEQYF. DNA for the CDR3: TGTGCCAGCAGCCAAGATATAGGCGAGCAGTACTTC.

The chain couples TRBV9 to TRBJ1-2; D call uncertain. Trimming removed 0 bases at V and 4 bases at J, with 10 bases between. The germline V gene encodes CDR1 SGDLS and CDR2 YYNGEE. The CDR3 sequence is 14 residues long. Written as DNA, the CDR3 is TGTGCCAGCAGCGTAGACCGGGATCCCTATGGCTACACCTTC. Protein product: CASSVDRDPYGYTF.

This rearrangement joins TRBV7-2 to TRBJ2-1; a possible D gene is TRBD2 (5 bases). CDR1 is SGHTA, CDR2 FQGNSA, per germline. V was shortened by 5 bases and J by 1 base, with 15 bases between the two germline ends. The CDR3 length is 16 residues. CDR3 DNA: TGTGCCAGCAGCGGAATCTTACTAGGTTCCTACAATGAGCAGTTCTTC. Protein: CASSGILLGSYNEQFF. The full variable domain, with the rest looked up from reference TRBV7-2 and TRBJ2-1, is GAGVSQSPSNKVTEKGKDVELRCDPISGHTALYWYRQSLGQGLEFLIYFQGNSAPDKSGLPSDRFSAERTGGSVSTLTIQRTQQEDSAVYLCASSGILLGSYNEQFFGPGTRLTVL.

The V call is TRBV29-1, the J call TRBJ2-7; possibly TRBD2 for D (5 bases). CDR1 SQVTM and CDR2 ANQGSEA come from the germline V gene. This CDR3 region has 12 residues. The V and J ends lost 1 base and 4 bases respectively, with 8 bases between them. The CDR3 sequence is CSVEGRGYEQYF. As DNA, the CDR3 is TGCAGCGTTGAAGGGCGCGGGTACGAGCAGTACTTC.

Of note for this clone: Different DNA sequences within this sample yield the same CDR3. The CDR3 DNA reads as TGTGCCAGCAGCCTCGACAGGGCTGGGGCCAACGTCCTGACTTTC. Translation gives CASSLDRAGANVLTF. The genes are TRBV6-6 and TRBJ2-6, with 7 positions matching TRBD1. The junction had 4 bases not matched to a gene; V was cut back by 6 bases and J by 2 bases. The CDR3 has 15 amino acids. Germline loops: CDR1 MNHNY, CDR2 SVGAGI (reference sequence).

V is TRBV10-3 and J is TRBJ1-5; perhaps TRBD1 as D (6 bases). Germline-derived CDR1 and CDR2 are ENHRY and SYGVKD. Trimming removed 6 bases from V and 5 bases from J, with 14 bases in between. The CDR3 extends over 14 amino acids. In nucleotides, the CDR3 is TGTGCCATCAGGACGACAGGCAGGGATCAGCCCCAGCATTTT. Translating gives CAIRTTGRDQPQHF.

This sequence joins TRBV4-1 and TRBJ1-5, with 7 bases matching TRBD1. The germline V gene encodes CDR1 MGHRA and CDR2 YSYEKL. The CDR3 is 14 residues long. The ends lost 4 bases at V and 8 bases at J; junction bases unmatched: 8. The CDR3 spells CASSLSPGGEPQHF. The CDR3 bases are TGCGCCAGCAGCCTATCTCCAGGGGGGGAGCCCCAGCATTTT.

This sequence joins TRBV29-1 and TRBJ1-1; possibly TRBD1 for D (6 bases). Germline CDR1 is SQVTM and CDR2 is ANQGSEA. The CDR3 spans 14 residues. The V and J ends lost 7 bases and 0 bases respectively, with 15 bases between them. Here the CDR3 reads CSAYIQGVNTEAFF. CDR3 coding DNA: TGCAGCGCCTACATACAGGGAGTGAACACTGAAGCTTTCTTT.

The V and J genes are TRBV27 and TRBJ1-2; maybe TRBD1 (5 bases). The V gene lost 4 bases and the J gene lost 7 bases, with 13 bases spanning the gap. This CDR3 contains 13 residues. Per germline, CDR1 MNHEY and CDR2 SMNVEV (reference sequence). The CDR3 coding sequence is TGTGCCAGCAGTTCTAAGGGGCGCAGTGGCTACACCTTC. Encoded protein: CASSSKGRSGYTF.

This clone was recorded only once. This chain uses TRBV25-1 with TRBJ1-5, with a possible D match to TRBD1 (5 bases). There are 13 residues in the CDR3. Per germline, CDR1 MGHDK and CDR2 SYGVNS. V was cut by 0 bases and J by 6 bases, with 6 bases left in between. The CDR3, as DNA: TGTGCCAGCAGTGAATATGGGGCTCAGCCCCAGCATTTT. Translating it yields CASSEYGAQPQHF. The full variable domain, its missing parts supplied by reference TRBV25-1 and TRBJ1-5, is EADIYQTPRYLVIGTGKKITLECSQTMGHDKMYWYQQDPGMELHLIHYSYGVNSTEKGDLSSESTVSRIRTEHFPLTLESARPSHTSQYLCASSEYGAQPQHFGDGTRLSIL.

This chain uses TRBV27 with TRBJ2-2; 7 bases agree with TRBD1. Germline CDR1 reads MNHEY; CDR2 reads SMNVEV (reference sequence). The CDR3 totals 15 residues. After removal of 5 bases from V and 4 bases from J, the junction contained 7 bases not matched to a gene. In DNA, the CDR3 is TGTGCCAGCAGTGTAAGGGGGCTCGGCACCGGGGAGCTGTTTTTT. Translation gives CASSVRGLGTGELFF.

This CDR3 is CASSQMGRITLNEQYF. CDR3 nucleotides: TGTGCCAGCAGCCAAATGGGCCGGATCACATTGAACGAGCAGTACTTC. V is TRBV14 and J is TRBJ2-7, with unresolved D. This CDR3 spans 16 amino acids. Germline V CDR1 and CDR2: SGHDN, FVKESK. V dropped 2 bases and J dropped 5 bases, with 19 bases sitting between them. Full variable domain (missing parts from reference TRBV14 and TRBJ2-7): EAGVTQFPSHSVIEKGQTVTLRCDPISGHDNLYWYRRVMGKEIKFLLHFVKESKQDESGMPNNRFLAERTGGTYSTLKVQPAELEDSGVYFCASSQMGRITLNEQYFGPGTRLTVT.

Turning to this clone: Sequence at one end of the junction differs from germline and may be a read error. The CDR3 nucleotides read TGTGCCACCAGTGGGGACACCACTGAAGCTTTCTTT. Amino acids: CATSGDTTEAFF. The V gene is TRBV6-1, the J gene TRBJ1-1, with D possibly TRBD1 on 6 matching bases. This CDR3 is built from 12 residues. Germline lookup yields CDR1 MNHNS and CDR2 SASEGT.

CDR3: CASSVSSGTRGSETQYF. CDR3 DNA sequence: TGTGCCAGCAGCGTTTCTAGCGGGACCAGGGGGTCAGAGACCCAGTACTTC. This chain connects TRBV7-2 to TRBJ2-5, with 9 bases matching TRBD2. Germline loops: CDR1 SGHTA, CDR2 FQGNSA. V lost 5 bases to trimming and J lost 4 bases; unmatched junction nucleotides: 14. This CDR3 spans 17 amino acids. Combining the CDR3 with reference TRBV7-2 and TRBJ2-5 gives the whole variable domain GAGVSQSPSNKVTEKGKDVELRCDPISGHTALYWYRQSLGQGLEFLIYFQGNSAPDKSGLPSDRFSAERTGGSVSTLTIQRTQQEDSAVYLCASSVSSGTRGSETQYFGPGTRLLVL.

Comment on this clone: The sample holds other DNA sequences that translate to the same CDR3. The chain is built from TRBV29-1 and TRBJ1-2; D is undetermined. Trimming cost V 4 bases and J 4 bases, with 10 bases left between them. Germline V CDR1 and CDR2: SQVTM, ANQGSEA. CDR3 length: 12 amino acids. CDR3 coding DNA: TGCAGCGTTGTGCGAGTGGGCTATGGCTACACCTTC. Translating gives CSVVRVGYGYTF.